Below are 30 T cell receptor beta chains sequenced from a single sample in a study of blood T cell repertoires in COVID-19 (dated by TCRdb to 2019 to 2021). Library creation used the immunoSEQ multiplex PCR assay. Held by TCRdb, this immuneACCESS table contains in-frame sequences only and omits some clones. Under half of the omission traces to an unresolved V gene where checked; the cause of the rest is unknown. The sample contains more than 120,000 clones, around 90% of them found a single time. Of the sample, 0.8% to 0.95% falls within the top ten clones. Source material: peripheral blood. All receptors come from a woman aged 45-65 years with acute or convalescent COVID-19.

V usage is TRBV21-1 and J usage is TRBJ1-2. TRBV21-1 constitutes a pseudogene. The CDR3 totals 15 residues. This CDR3 reads CASSKALGGALGYTF. CDR3 DNA sequence: TGTGCCAGCAGCAAAGCGCTCGGGGGGGCGCTTGGCTACACCTTC.

This clone was observed once. The J gene is TRBJ2-1, the V gene TRBV7-3; the match to TRBD2 covers 7 bases. V shed 5 bases and J 8 bases; nucleotides not matched to a gene: 15. The CDR3 runs to 16 residues. The germline V gene encodes CDR1 SGHTA and CDR2 FQGTGA. In DNA, the CDR3 is TGTGCCAGCAGCCCAAGGGCGGGAGAGGGGTACCATGAGCAGTTCTTC. This translates into CASSPRAGEGYHEQFF.

This clone is a singleton in its sample. The J gene is TRBJ2-3, the V gene TRBV25-1; 7 bases map to TRBD2. Unmatched junction bases numbered 8, after V lost 7 bases and J lost 1 base. The V gene's germline CDR1 is MGHDK and CDR2 SYGVNS. The CDR3 runs 15 residues. This CDR3 is CASTLGRARTDTQYF. Written as DNA, the CDR3 is TGTGCCAGCACACTGGGGAGGGCCCGCACAGATACGCAGTATTTT.

The chain couples TRBV18 to TRBJ2-1; D is unresolved. This CDR3 spans 16 amino acids. Per the germline V gene, CDR1 is KGHSH and CDR2 is LQKENI. Trimming shortened V by 0 bases and J by 0 bases, and 9 bases separated the two germline ends. The chain's CDR3 is CASSPPHESSYNEQFF. CDR3 DNA sequence: TGTGCCAGCTCACCACCGCACGAGAGCTCCTACAATGAGCAGTTCTTC.

The V call is TRBV4-2, the J call TRBJ2-3; 9 bases are shared with TRBD1. The length of the CDR3 is 16 residues. Per germline, CDR1 LGHNA and CDR2 YNFKEQ. Trimming at V came to 4 bases and at J to 5 bases, leaving 10 bases not matched to a gene. The CDR3 coding sequence is TGTGCCAGCAGCCTTAGACAGGGGGTGAGGGGAGATACGCAGTATTTT. Translating gives CASSLRQGVRGDTQYF.

V is TRBV5-1 and J is TRBJ2-1; 8 bases match TRBD1. Per the germline V gene, CDR1 is SGHRS and CDR2 is YFSETQ. The junction had 3 bases not matched to a gene; V was cut back by 0 bases and J by 4 bases. CDR3 length equals 15 residues. The CDR3 loop is CASSLGTGPYNEQFF. CDR3 DNA sequence: TGCGCCAGCAGCTTGGGGACAGGGCCTTACAATGAGCAGTTCTTC.

The rearrangement joins TRBV24-1 to TRBJ1-2, with 11 positions matching TRBD1. Germline CDR1 is KGHDR and CDR2 is SFDVKD. The length of the CDR3 is 15 residues. V was clipped by 3 bases and J by 7 bases; unmatched bases: 6. This CDR3 reads CATSDVGQGASGYTF. For the CDR3, the DNA is TGTGCCACCAGTGATGTCGGACAGGGGGCAAGTGGCTACACCTTC.

A single count supports this clone. This sequence joins TRBV7-8 and TRBJ1-6; D is possibly TRBD1 (5 bases). In germline, CDR1 is SGHVS, CDR2 FQNEAQ. Trimming left V 3 bases short and J 8 bases short, with 20 bases between. The CDR3 loop spans 17 amino acids. CDR3 residues: CASSFLNGDSLDSPLHF. The DNA of the CDR3 is TGTGCCAGCAGCTTCCTCAACGGGGACTCCCTCGATTCACCCCTCCACTTT.

V gene TRBV28 combines with J gene TRBJ1-4; no firm D call. The V gene's germline CDR1 is MDHEN and CDR2 SYDVKM. The CDR3 has 13 residues. V lost 3 bases to trimming and J lost 5 bases, with 7 bases between them. DNA for the CDR3: TGTGCCAGCAGTTTGGGCCAGAATGAAAAACTGTTTTTT. Amino acid sequence: CASSLGQNEKLFF.

The chain uses TRBV3-1 (or the pseudogene TRBV3-2) and TRBJ2-1; a weak D match, TRBD1 (6 bases). The CDR3 extends over 12 amino acids. Germline loops: CDR1 LGHDT, CDR2 YNNKEL (reference sequence). Trimming took off 6 bases at V and 7 bases at J, with 10 bases between the two ends. The CDR3 sequence is CASSLQGNEQFF. CDR3 nucleotides: TGTGCCAGCAGTTTACAGGGAAATGAGCAGTTCTTC.

The chain is built from TRBV10-3 and TRBJ1-2; TRBD1 is a possible D gene (6 bases). Germline values: CDR1 ENHRY, CDR2 SYGVKD. The CDR3 extends over 15 amino acids. The V gene lost 3 bases and the J gene lost 11 bases, with 22 bases spanning the gap. CDR3 bases: TGTGCCATCAGTGATGCAAACAGGGATGGGGTTAGGTACACCTTC. It specifies CAISDANRDGVRYTF.

The chain is built from TRBV6-5 and TRBJ2-7; the D is unclear. The germline V and J ends were trimmed by 2 bases and 6 bases, with 8 bases remaining between them. The germline gives CDR1 MNHEY, CDR2 SVGAGI. The CDR3 spans 12 residues. CDR3 bases: TGTGCCAGCAGTTACCCTAGAGGCGAGCAGTACTTC. As protein: CASSYPRGEQYF.

This clone was observed a single time. As DNA, the CDR3 is TGTGCCAGCAGCTTCTCAGGGGACTACAATGAGCAGTTCTTC. Protein: CASSFSGDYNEQFF. The rearrangement uses TRBV7-3 and TRBJ2-1; D is possibly TRBD1 (6 bases). The V end lost 3 bases, the J end lost 3 bases, and 9 bases lay between the germline ends. This CDR3 contains 14 residues. Per germline, CDR1 SGHTA and CDR2 FQGTGA. Drawing the rest from reference TRBV7-3 and TRBJ2-1, the complete variable domain is GAGVSQTPSNKVTEKGKYVELRCDPISGHTALYWYRQSLGQGPEFLIYFQGTGAADDSGLPNDRFFAVRPEGSVSTLKIQRTERGDSAVYLCASSFSGDYNEQFFGPGTRLTVL.

The sample holds one count of this clone. This chain links TRBV2 with TRBJ2-7; maybe TRBD2 (5 bases). V was cut by 4 bases and J by 6 bases, with 10 bases left in between. CDR3 length equals 12 residues. Per the germline V gene, CDR1 is SNHLY and CDR2 is FYNNEI. CDR3 DNA: TGTGCCAGCAGTGTCGGAGGTGCCGAGCAGTACTTC. It translates to CASSVGGAEQYF.

The chain joins TRBV11-2 to TRBJ2-7, with 9 bases that match TRBD2. Unmatched junction bases numbered 15, after V lost 3 bases and J lost 6 bases. This CDR3 contains 17 residues. The germline V gene encodes CDR1 SGHAT and CDR2 FQNNGV. The CDR3, as DNA: TGTGCCAGCAGCTTCCCTTTCGGCGGGAGGGCCAAGCGCGAGCAGTACTTC. This translates into CASSFPFGGRAKREQYF.

V usage is TRBV7-6 and J usage is TRBJ2-7, with D possibly TRBD1 on 6 matching bases. The CDR3 spans 14 residues. Looked up from germline, CDR1 is SGHVS and CDR2 is FNYEAQ. The V end was cut by 5 bases, the J end by 0 bases, with 11 bases between. The CDR3 loop is CASSRTDSSYEQYF. DNA for the CDR3: TGTGCCAGCAGCCGGACGGACAGCTCCTACGAGCAGTACTTC.

The V call is TRBV5-6, the J call TRBJ1-2, with 8 bases matching TRBD1. The CDR3 loop spans 12 amino acids. Unmatched junction bases numbered 3, after V lost 6 bases and J lost 5 bases. Germline values: CDR1 SGHDT, CDR2 YYEEEE. For the CDR3, the DNA is TGTGCCAGCACCCAGGGGGCTTATGGCTACACCTTC. Its protein product is CASTQGAYGYTF. Full variable domain (rest looked up from reference TRBV5-6 and TRBJ1-2): DAGVTQSPTHLIKTRGQQVTLRCSPKSGHDTVSWYQQALGQGPQFIFQYYEEEERQRGNFPDRFSGHQFPNYSSELNVNALLLGDSALYLCASTQGAYGYTFGSGTRLTVV.

The J gene is TRBJ1-2, the V gene TRBV10-3, with D unclear. Germline V gives CDR1 ENHRY, CDR2 SYGVKD. The V end lost 3 bases, the J end lost 4 bases, and 12 bases lay between the germline ends. The CDR3 spans 14 residues. CDR3 sequence reads: CAISEEEDGYGYTF. Here the CDR3 DNA reads TGTGCCATCAGTGAAGAGGAAGATGGCTATGGCTACACCTTC.

The chain couples TRBV6-5 to TRBJ1-2; TRBD1 might be the D (6 bases). This CDR3 comprises 15 residues. Germline V lookup: CDR1 MNHEY, CDR2 SVGAGI. Trimming took off 0 bases at V and 1 base at J, with 9 bases between the two ends. CDR3 DNA sequence: TGTGCCAGCAGTTACTCTACAGGGTTTAACTATGGCTACACCTTC. Amino acid sequence: CASSYSTGFNYGYTF.

The J gene is TRBJ2-2, the V gene TRBV6-5; D ambiguous. Per the germline V gene, CDR1 is MNHEY and CDR2 is SVGAGI. This CDR3 comprises 15 residues. Trimming left V 4 bases short and J 1 base short, with 10 bases between. CDR3 nucleotides: TGTGCCAGCAGTTCCGGCGAGGTGAACACCGGGGAGCTGTTTTTT. It is translated as CASSSGEVNTGELFF.

The CDR3 spells CASSYDRGTTGELFF. As DNA, the CDR3 is TGTGCCAGCAGCTACGACAGGGGAACCACCGGGGAGCTGTTTTTT. This chain uses TRBV2 with TRBJ2-2; TRBD1 matches at 8 bases. J lost 4 bases, V lost 6 bases, and 7 bases had no gene match. The length of the CDR3 is 15 residues. CDR1 is SNHLY, CDR2 FYNNEI, per germline.

This clone was observed once. The chain combines TRBV4-2 with TRBJ2-7, with D possibly TRBD2 on 6 matching bases. CDR3 length: 15 residues. The V gene's germline CDR1 is LGHNA and CDR2 YNFKEQ. Trimming cost V 4 bases and J 6 bases, with 19 bases left between them. DNA for the CDR3: TGTGCCAGCAGCCGCCCTAGCGCGGGTTTTAGCGAGCAGTACTTC. Its translation: CASSRPSAGFSEQYF.

V usage is TRBV27 and J usage is TRBJ1-1, with D perhaps TRBD1 (5 bases). This CDR3 comprises 11 residues. Germline V CDR1 and CDR2: MNHEY, SMNVEV (reference sequence). Deletions cut 7 bases from V and 8 bases from J, with 11 bases between. CDR3 sequence reads: CASIRAREAFF. In DNA, the CDR3 is TGTGCCAGCATCAGGGCCCGCGAAGCTTTCTTT.

This clone has just a few counts. CDR3 region: CASSFPGSYQHF. In DNA form, the CDR3 reads TGTGCCAGCAGTTTCCCAGGGTCATACCAGCATTTT. The chain has TRBV27 and TRBJ1-5, with a possible D match to TRBD1 (5 bases). The CDR3 totals 12 residues. Between the trimmed V and J ends, which lost 3 bases and 12 bases, there was a span of 12 bases. Germline V lookup: CDR1 MNHEY, CDR2 SMNVEV (reference sequence).

This clone has a handful of counts. The chain employs TRBV7-3 and TRBJ2-1, with D possibly being TRBD1 (6 bases). The CDR3 spans 15 residues. Germline V gene sequence: CDR1 SGHTA, CDR2 FQGTGA. The V end lost 1 base, the J end lost 2 bases, and 9 bases lay between the germline ends. The CDR3 nucleotides read TGTGCCAGCAGCTTAAGCAGGGGCACCTACAATGAGCAGTTCTTC. Translating gives CASSLSRGTYNEQFF.

The rearrangement uses TRBV6-1 and TRBJ2-7; 9 nucleotides agree with TRBD2. Germline V lookup: CDR1 MNHNS, CDR2 SASEGT. The CDR3 length is 16 residues. Germline trimming cut 0 bases from V and 0 bases from J; bases unmatched to any gene: 3. The CDR3 sequence: CASSEALTSGSYEQYF. The CDR3, as DNA: TGTGCCAGCAGTGAAGCGCTGACTAGCGGCTCCTACGAGCAGTACTTC.

The rearrangement links TRBV28 to TRBJ2-7; 9 bases match TRBD1. CDR3 length: 14 residues. J was trimmed by 2 bases and V by 5 bases; bases with no gene match: 4. Germline V gene data show CDR1 as MDHEN and CDR2 as SYDVKM. Here the CDR3 reads CASSTRTGAYEQYF. The CDR3 DNA follows: TGTGCCAGCAGTACCCGGACAGGGGCCTACGAGCAGTACTTC. Full variable domain (remainder filled in from reference TRBV28 and TRBJ2-7): DVKVTQSSRYLVKRTGEKVFLECVQDMDHENMFWYRQDPGLGLRLIYFSYDVKMKEKGDIPEGYSVSREKKERFSLILESASTNQTSMYLCASSTRTGAYEQYFGPGTRLTVT.

The V and J genes are TRBV11-2 and TRBJ2-2, with TRBD2 identical over 10 bases. Germline values: CDR1 SGHAT, CDR2 FQNNGV. The CDR3 is 16 amino acids. Trimming cost V 3 bases and J 1 base; bases outside gene matches: 2. CDR3 sequence: CASSLLAGGNTGELFF. The CDR3 region has the DNA TGTGCCAGCAGCTTGTTAGCGGGGGGGAACACCGGGGAGCTGTTTTTT.

The chain is built from TRBV9 and TRBJ2-7; 10 bases are shared with TRBD1. Germline CDR1 is SGDLS and CDR2 is YYNGEE. The CDR3 has 16 residues. The V segment lost 0 bases and the J segment 5 bases; nucleotides outside the gene matches: 8. CDR3 region: CASSVATRDRGHEQYF. The CDR3 bases are TGTGCCAGCAGCGTAGCTACGAGGGACAGGGGACACGAGCAGTACTTC.

The chain is built from TRBV11-3 and TRBJ2-3, with D perhaps TRBD2 (6 bases). The CDR3 length is 15 residues. V was clipped by 3 bases and J by 1 base, with 11 bases between them. Germline lookup yields CDR1 SGHNT and CDR2 YENEEA. The CDR3 DNA is TGTGCCAGCAGCTTTAGGGCGGGGCGCACAGATACGCAGTATTTT. Translation gives CASSFRAGRTDTQYF.